The source of this T cell receptor (beta chain) is a study of PD-L1 blockade in urothelial cancer. Across the study: Males with urothelial cancer arising in the bladder constituted about 85% of the roughly 29 patients.

Assay: immunoSEQ multiplex PCR; the TCRdb copy retains only in-frame clones and omits some. Counted here are about 38,000 clones, around 89% occurring once; the ten biggest clones make up roughly 2.1%. Germline values: CDR1 LNHDA, CDR2 SQIVND (reference sequence). V lost 3 bases to trimming and J lost 7 bases; unmatched junction nucleotides: 8. The CDR3 runs to 15 residues. The chain has TRBV19 and TRBJ1-4, with 7 bases fitting TRBD1. Source: PBMCs, taken around atezolizumab (anti-PD-L1) treatment. The receptor's source is a man aged 55 to 70 with urothelial cancer. Here the CDR3 reads CASSIEGARSEKLFF. The CDR3 DNA sequence: TGTGCCAGTAGTATTGAGGGGGCAAGGAGTGAAAAACTGTTTTTT.